The sequence of this TCR beta chain was determined in a study of blood T cells in healthy people across ages. The CDR3 is 16 residues long. The germline gives CDR1 KGHDR, CDR2 SFDVKD. A second PCR, run for about 7 to 11 cycles, used a sample-barcoded 5' primer plus a J-beta primer mix. Each cDNA molecule was tagged by a template-switch adaptor with 12 random nucleotides. From the 5' RACE reads, TCRdb called clonotypes with MiXCR, one entry per CDR3 protein. The sample comprises about 1.1 million distinct CDR3 sequences, roughly two fifths of which are singletons, and about an eighth rests with the top ten.

The chain joins TRBV24-1 to TRBJ2-1; TRBD1 might be the D (6 bases). The end of the DNA fits TRBJ2-7 better, so the J call may be wrong. The sequenced sample was blood. The receptor was isolated from a man younger than 30 in good health. The CDR3 DNA reads as TGTGCCACCAGTGAAATGACAGGCAGCTCCTACAATGAGCAGTACTTC. This translates into CATSEMTGSSYNEQYF.